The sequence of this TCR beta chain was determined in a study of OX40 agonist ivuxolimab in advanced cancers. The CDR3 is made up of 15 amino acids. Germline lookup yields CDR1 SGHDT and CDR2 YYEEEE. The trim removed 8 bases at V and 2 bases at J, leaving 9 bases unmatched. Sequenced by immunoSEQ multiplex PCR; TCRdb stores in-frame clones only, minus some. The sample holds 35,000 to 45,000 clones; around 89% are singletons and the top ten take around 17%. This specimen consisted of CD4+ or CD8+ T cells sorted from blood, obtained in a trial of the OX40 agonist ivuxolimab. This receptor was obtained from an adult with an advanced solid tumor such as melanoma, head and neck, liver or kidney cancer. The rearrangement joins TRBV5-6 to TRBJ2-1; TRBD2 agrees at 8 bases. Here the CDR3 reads CASLTGLAAYNEQFF. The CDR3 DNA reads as TGTGCCAGTTTAACCGGACTAGCTGCCTACAATGAGCAGTTCTTC.